Presented here are 7 T cell receptor beta chains from one specimen sequenced in a study of human thymus T cells. The thymus was resected at corrective cardiac surgery. Libraries were prepared by immunoSEQ multiplex PCR; TCRdb keeps only in-frame clonotypes and omits some of them. The sample yields approximately 71,000 clones, 85% to 95% seen once. Sequencing input: thymus tissue. The receptor source for this set is a girl less than two years old with a congenital heart defect but otherwise immunologically healthy.

This chain uses TRBV5-1 with TRBJ2-3; D is uncertain. Per the germline V gene, CDR1 is SGHRS and CDR2 is YFSETQ. Trimming removed 0 bases from V and 0 bases from J, with 14 bases in between. The CDR3 has 17 residues. The CDR3 DNA reads TGCGCCAGCAGCTTGGCTGATGAAGACCCGAGCACAGATACGCAGTATTTT. It yields the protein CASSLADEDPSTDTQYF.

V usage is TRBV10-1 and J usage is TRBJ1-3, with D hard to call. V was shortened by 7 bases and J by 0 bases, with 7 bases between the two germline ends. The CDR3 consists of 13 residues. CDR1 WNHNN and CDR2 SYGVQD come from the germline V gene (reference sequence). DNA for the CDR3: TGCGCCAGCACATCTTCCTCTGGAAACACCATATATTTT. Residues: CASTSSSGNTIYF.

V gene TRBV29-1 combines with J gene TRBJ2-3, with 7 bases lining up with TRBD1. Germline lookup yields CDR1 SQVTM and CDR2 ANQGSEA. CDR3 length equals 13 residues. V was pared by 6 bases and J by 8 bases, with 11 bases of the junction left unmatched. CDR3 loop: CSVPVRDSFTQYF. The CDR3 DNA sequence: TGCAGCGTGCCCGTGAGGGACAGTTTTACGCAGTATTTT.

The genes are TRBV29-1 and TRBJ2-3; D gene ambiguous. This CDR3 comprises 10 residues. Trimming cost V 6 bases and J 0 bases, with 1 base left between them. In germline, CDR1 is SQVTM, CDR2 ANQGSEA. CDR3 sequence: CSVSTDTQYF. CDR3 DNA sequence: TGCAGCGTCAGCACAGATACGCAGTATTTT.

The chain joins TRBV7-6 to TRBJ2-1, with 10 bases fitting TRBD2. V shed 5 bases, J shed 7 bases, and the junction held 11 bases outside the gene matches. This CDR3 region has 16 residues. The V gene's germline CDR1 is SGHVS and CDR2 FNYEAQ. This CDR3 is CASSGRQSSGSNEQFF. The CDR3 DNA follows: TGTGCCAGCAGCGGGCGTCAGTCTAGCGGGAGTAATGAGCAGTTCTTC.

The V call is TRBV5-6, the J call TRBJ2-2; 13 bases fit TRBD2. With V trimmed by 4 bases and J by 5 bases, 11 bases remained unmatched. CDR1 and CDR2 (germline): SGHDT, YYEEEE. CDR3 length: 18 amino acids. CDR3 DNA sequence: TGTGCCAGCAGCAAGACTAGCGGGAGGATTTCGGGTACCGGGGAGCTGTTTTTT. Its translation is CASSKTSGRISGTGELFF.

This chain uses TRBV6-5 with TRBJ1-6; TRBD1 aligns across 7 bases. CDR1 and CDR2 from the germline V gene are MNHEY and SVGAGI. J gave up 7 bases and V 5 bases, and 5 bases lay outside the gene matches. This CDR3 comprises 14 residues. As DNA, the CDR3 is TGTGCCAGCAGTGTTACAGGGGAGAATTCACCCCTCCACTTT. It yields the protein CASSVTGENSPLHF.